The sequence of this TCR beta chain was determined in a study of siplizumab effects on memory and regulatory T cells. It was about 100,000 TCR templates that were assayed per sample. Repertoires were generated with immunoSEQ multiplex PCR, while TCRdb's copy carries only in-frame clones and drops some. The repertoire has about 120,000 clones, 93% of them found once; the top ten carry over 0.15%. Specimen: non-Treg CD4+ T cells sorted from blood. This receptor was identified in a human donor in good health.

In nucleotides, the CDR3 is TGTGCCAGCAGCGACCCGGGACAGGGACACTATGGCTACACCTTC. Residues: CASSDPGQGHYGYTF. The chain uses TRBV28 and TRBJ1-2, with TRBD1 identical over 9 bases. The CDR3 runs 15 residues. Trimming took 6 bases from V and 3 from J; bases not matched to a gene: 8. Germline V CDR1 and CDR2: MDHEN, SYDVKM.